This T cell receptor beta chain came from a study of graft-versus-host responses after intestinal transplantation. Study-level information: All of the recipients had induction that used anti-thymocyte globulin, then tacrolimus and steroids for roughly three years. Study conclusions and caveats: Early post-transplant HvG declines showed an association with peak circulating GvH clone levels. GvH clones were identified in recipient marrow, with some first appearing in ileum or blood. The study found high graft-versus-host to host-versus-graft clonal ratios in allografts of patients with graft-donor T cell macrochimerism.

TCRdb's copy holds only in-frame clones and misses some; the assay was immunoSEQ multiplex PCR. The data contain over 45,000 clones, about 87% of them singletons. The CDR3 consists of 15 residues. Losses at the gene ends were 0 bases for V and 5 bases for J; bases not matched to a gene: 6. Germline CDR1 and CDR2: LNHNV and YYDKDF (reference sequence). As for this clone: Antigen specificity is unknown.

J is TRBJ1-2 and V is TRBV15; 7 positions match TRBD1. The sample here was PBMCs, taken 26 days after transplant. This TCR derives from a human patient who received an intestinal transplant, so some T cells may come from the graft donor. DNA for the CDR3: TGTGCCACCAGCAGAGACGGACAGGACTCTTATGGCTACACCTTC. This gives the protein CATSRDGQDSYGYTF.